This T cell receptor beta chain was identified in a study of T cell repertoires in cytomegalovirus infection. The wider study: Recently identified HLA-C-restricted CMV epitopes were among the peptides used. CMV infection together with matching HLA type was indicated by public TCR beta signatures.

General observations from the study: The ex vivo response was dominated by HLA-C-restricted CMV-specific TCR beta clonotypes. The study identified carriers of CMV plus the relevant HLA from cumulative public TCR beta family frequency.

TCRdb reprocessed the reads via MiXCR and lists one record per CDR3 protein. The table has 650,000 to 900,000 distinct CDR3 sequences, 25% to 35% seen once. As regards this clonotype: Antigen: not known.

The CDR3 runs to 16 residues. Germline loops: CDR1 LNHDA, CDR2 SQIVND (reference sequence). The V and J ends lost 8 bases and 0 bases respectively, with 19 bases between them. This clonotype was obtained from a human donor in good health (CMV status not recorded). Some clones in this sample may be carry-over from other donors' samples. The chain has TRBV19 and TRBJ1-1; D is unresolved. Sequenced material: cultured CD8+ T cells from PBMCs, taken from culture after CMV antigen stimulation. CDR3 bases: TGTGCCAGTCGCTTTAAGGATATGGTGCTGAACACTGAAGCTTTCTTT. Translated: CASRFKDMVLNTEAFF.